This record covers a single TCR beta chain. This entry belongs to a study of blood T cell repertoires in COVID-19. Background on the study: From the United States, Italy and Spain came samples of acute and convalescent COVID-19. PBMCs, B-cell-depleted T cells, or T cells were the source of the cDNA or gDNA that made up the material.

In the authors' workflow: Estimation of nucleated cell counts was performed using reference gene primer amplification. Sequencing used immunoSEQ multiplex PCR; TCRdb keeps in-frame clones, though not all of them. D and trimming come from the DNA, and the V and J calls and clone size come from that table. Here the sample spans around 180,000 clones, about 91% being singletons. CDR1 LGHDT and CDR2 YNNKEL come from the germline V gene (reference sequence). Trimming took off 3 bases at V and 3 bases at J, with 9 bases between the two ends. This CDR3 is built from 14 residues. The sequencing sample was made of peripheral blood. The rearrangement uses TRBV3-1 (or the pseudogene TRBV3-2) and TRBJ2-1; D is perhaps TRBD2 (5 bases). This TCR was recovered from a woman in her twenties or thirties with acute or convalescent COVID-19. CDR3: CASSQVRDYNEQFF. CDR3 coding DNA: TGTGCCAGCAGCCAGGTACGGGACTACAATGAGCAGTTCTTC.